The present T cell receptor delta chain was sequenced within a study of gamma-delta chains in newborns, infants, children (dated by TCRdb to between 2018 and 2020). Concerning the study at large: According to the study title, microbial exposure causes polyclonal expansion of innate gammadelta T cells right after birth. Right after human newborns were born, the researchers looked at the way microbial exposure shaped their populations of innate gammadelta T cells.

In the case of this clone: Its antigen target is currently unknown. TCRdb lists the protein of a much larger clone for this DNA, which differs at residue 7, so this is likely a read error; the protein given here is translated from the DNA itself.

The listed sequencing device is Illumina MiSeq. TCRdb called clones afresh from the public reads with CATT; identical DNA rows were later merged. This sample is represented by roughly 3,400 delta-chain clones; less than 1.5% of them were singletons. Roughly 23% of the sample belongs to the ten largest clones. Source material: blood. The TCR comes from a child who was a newborn, infant or young child, either healthy, febrile or measles-vaccinated (not recorded which).

The CDR3 region has the sequence CACDSTRGSWDTRQMFF. DNA sequence: TGTGCCTGTGACAGTACTAGGGGCTCCTGGGACACCCGACAGATGTTTTTC. The chain employs TRDV2 and TRDJ3, with the identity of the D gene unclear. The germline V gene specifies GEAIGNYY as CDR1 and EKD as CDR2. From the cysteine up to the phenylalanine, the CDR3 has a length of 17 residues. This entry keeps only the CDR3 DNA: 51 bases, framed from base 1. The junction carries 10 bases between V and J, which are trimmed by 2 bases and 0 bases respectively.